This entry lists 15 T cell receptor beta chains sequenced from one sample in a study of vaccination and CD4 T cells after COVID-19. With the Oncomine TCR Beta short-read assay, DNA from cultured CD4+ T cells was sequenced. TCRdb re-analysed the PCR reads in MiXCR, keeping a single row per CDR3 protein. In the table there are 13,000 or so distinct CDR3 sequences, 25% to 30% of which are singletons. For these receptors, no antigen is known. Treatment described: roughly 10-day PBMC culture with coronavirus spike peptide pools or control peptides (ViraFEST assay). Specimen: CD4+ T cells from blood, cultured in vitro, collected before SARS-CoV-2 vaccination. These receptors were obtained from a human donor who received a COVID-19 vaccine.

The chain combines TRBV20-1 with TRBJ1-3; TRBD1 is a possible D gene (6 bases). From germline, CDR1 is DFQATT and CDR2 SNEGSKA (reference sequence). CDR3 length: 14 amino acids. V was shortened by 5 bases and J by 3 bases, with 14 bases between the two germline ends. The DNA of the CDR3 is TGCAGTGCTGCTACAGGGTTTGGTGGAAACACCATATATTTT. It encodes CSAATGFGGNTIYF.

By share, this clonotype counts as medium-sized. The chain has TRBV15 and TRBJ1-2; D is ambiguous. V was pared by 0 bases and J by 0 bases, with 8 bases between. The CDR3 runs to 15 residues. Per germline, CDR1 LNHNV and CDR2 YYDKDF (reference sequence). CDR3 loop: CATSRDRAANYGYTF. The CDR3 nucleotides are TGTGCCACCAGCAGAGATCGGGCAGCTAACTATGGCTACACCTTC.

This chain uses TRBV7-6 with TRBJ2-5, with TRBD2 matching over 10 bases. The CDR3 loop spans 16 amino acids. The V gene's germline CDR1 is SGHVS and CDR2 FNYEAQ. Losses at the gene ends were 2 bases for V and 2 bases for J; bases not matched to a gene: 5. The CDR3 loop is CASSLFSGGKQETQYF. As DNA, the CDR3 is TGTGCCAGCAGCTTATTTAGCGGGGGGAAACAAGAGACCCAGTACTTC.

CDR3 amino acids: CASSERRDSNSYTF. CDR3 sequence (DNA): TGTGCCAGCAGTGAACGCCGGGACAGCAATAGCTACACCTTC. V gene TRBV2 combines with J gene TRBJ1-2; 7 nucleotides agree with TRBD1. In germline, CDR1 is SNHLY, CDR2 FYNNEI. The trim removed 2 bases at V and 9 bases at J, leaving 9 bases unmatched. The CDR3 has 14 residues. The complete variable domain, with remaining parts taken from reference TRBV2 and TRBJ1-2, reads EPEVTQTPSHQVTQMGQEVILRCVPISNHLYFYWYRQILGQKVEFLVSFYNNEISEKSEIFDDQFSVERPDGSNFTLKIRSTKLEDSAMYFCASSERRDSNSYTFGSGTRLTVV.

This clonotype was observed a single time. The J gene is TRBJ2-1, the V gene TRBV5-1, with 10 bases matching TRBD2. Germline V gene data show CDR1 as SGHRS and CDR2 as YFSETQ. The CDR3 covers 15 residues. With V trimmed by 5 bases and J by 4 bases, 6 bases remained unmatched. The chain's CDR3 is CASRFSGGLYNEQFF. The CDR3 bases are TGCGCCAGCAGATTTAGCGGGGGGCTTTACAATGAGCAGTTCTTC.

This clonotype counts as medium-sized. The chain joins TRBV20-1 to TRBJ2-3; 9 bases align to TRBD2. This CDR3 has 16 residues. Germline CDR1 and CDR2: DFQATT and SNEGSKA (reference sequence). J was trimmed by 3 bases and V by 4 bases; bases with no gene match: 11. CDR3 DNA: TGCAGTGCTATGGTTCCGCGGGGGGGCGGGACAGATACGCAGTATTTT. Its translation is CSAMVPRGGGTDTQYF.

The rearrangement joins TRBV6-1 to TRBJ1-6; 7 nucleotides line up with TRBD1. The J segment lost 5 bases and the V segment lost 6 bases, leaving 4 bases of the junction unmatched. CDR1 and CDR2 (germline): MNHNS, SASEGT. The CDR3 is made up of 14 amino acids. CDR3 in DNA: TGTGCCAGCAGCCCGGGACAGAATAATTCACCCCTCCACTTT. Translated: CASSPGQNNSPLHF.

This CDR3 is CASRQNPNTGELFF. CDR3 coding DNA: TGTGCCAGCCGACAGAATCCGAACACCGGGGAGCTGTTTTTT. The chain links TRBV28 to TRBJ2-2; TRBD1 is a possible D gene (5 bases). The CDR3 loop spans 14 amino acids. Trimming shortened V by 8 bases and J by 0 bases, and 10 bases separated the two germline ends. CDR1 and CDR2 (germline): MDHEN, SYDVKM. Supplemented by reference TRBV28 and TRBJ2-2, the full variable domain reads DVKVTQSSRYLVKRTGEKVFLECVQDMDHENMFWYRQDPGLGLRLIYFSYDVKMKEKGDIPEGYSVSREKKERFSLILESASTNQTSMYLCASRQNPNTGELFFGEGSRLTVL.

The genes are TRBV21-1 and TRBJ2-3; the D call in the table, TRBD2, was not verified against the DNA. TRBV21-1 is tagged as a pseudogene. The CDR3 is 16 amino acids. The CDR3 here is CASSAGLGRRTDTQYF. DNA of the CDR3: TGTGCCAGCAGCGCAGGACTAGGGAGACGCACAGATACGCAGTATTTT.

The CDR3 region is CASSLAGSRGARETQYF. DNA for the CDR3: TGTGCCAGCAGCTTGGCCGGATCAAGGGGCGCAAGGGAGACCCAGTACTTC. The V call is TRBV5-6, the J call TRBJ2-5; perhaps TRBD1 as D (5 bases). V lost 0 bases and J lost 5, with 20 bases in between. Looked up from germline, CDR1 is SGHDT and CDR2 is YYEEEE. The CDR3 runs to 17 residues.

This clonotype was counted only a few times. The chain uses TRBV6-1 and TRBJ1-2; D possibly corresponds to TRBD1 (5 bases). The CDR3 consists of 14 residues. Germline V lookup: CDR1 MNHNS, CDR2 SASEGT. V was cut by 6 bases and J by 7 bases, with 18 bases left in between. This CDR3 is CASRKGEGLGGYTF. Written as DNA, the CDR3 is TGTGCCAGCAGAAAAGGGGAGGGCTTGGGTGGCTACACCTTC.

The gene calls are TRBV24-1 and TRBJ2-5; perhaps TRBD2 as D (6 bases). V was shortened by 4 bases and J by 4 bases, with 15 bases between the two germline ends. The germline V gene encodes CDR1 KGHDR and CDR2 SFDVKD. CDR3 length equals 15 residues. CDR3 protein: CATSEPMGGRETQYF. The CDR3 DNA reads as TGTGCCACCAGTGAACCCATGGGAGGAAGAGAGACCCAGTACTTC.

The chain couples TRBV18 to TRBJ1-3; 11 nucleotides match TRBD1. CDR3 length: 17 amino acids. From germline, CDR1 is KGHSH and CDR2 LQKENI. J gave up 0 bases and V 5 bases, and 6 bases lay outside the gene matches. This CDR3 is CASSTGQGASSGNTIYF. For the CDR3, the DNA is TGTGCCAGCTCAACCGGACAGGGGGCGAGCTCTGGAAACACCATATATTTT.

In its sample, this clonotype was seen a few times. The chain uses TRBV6-1 and TRBJ1-5; D not certain. This CDR3 has 12 amino acids. Germline-derived CDR1 and CDR2 are MNHNS and SASEGT. V gave up 11 bases and J gave up 0 bases, with 8 bases separating them. The CDR3 DNA follows: TGTGCCTCCAGAGGTAGCAATCAGCCCCAGCATTTT. Translating it yields CASRGSNQPQHF.

In this sample, this clonotype turned up a few times. This chain links TRBV7-9 with TRBJ2-3, with TRBD1 matching 9 bases. The CDR3 length is 19 residues. From germline, CDR1 is SEHNR and CDR2 FQNEAQ (reference sequence). The trim removed 5 bases at V and 2 bases at J, leaving 17 bases unmatched. As DNA, the CDR3 is TGTGCCAGCAGCCCGCGGGACAGGGAGAGGACTGGCACCACAGATACGCAGTATTTT. It translates to CASSPRDRERTGTTDTQYF.